The clone carrying this T cell receptor (beta chain) was picked up many times. No antigen is known for it. The junction departs from the called germline gene at one end, perhaps through a read error. Genomic DNA, the template, was used for profiling of the TCR beta VDJ and CDR3. Via MiXCR, TCRdb re-called the reads, giving one row per CDR3 protein. The sample holds 150,000 to 200,000 distinct CDR3 sequences, around three fifths seen once. This sample is part of a study of CD8+CD57+ T cells in acquired aplastic anemia. For the study at large: Sorted CD4+ and CD8+ cell DNA averaged around 3.5 ug. Study-level points and caveats: CD8+ Simpson's diversity in patients was not significantly different from that in controls. Around 29 shared CD8+ CDR3s appeared highly expressed within patients' immunodominant clones.

The germline CDR1 and CDR2 sequences are SSHAT and FNYEAQ (reference sequence). The CDR3 length is 13 residues. The TCR sequence derives from a human donor with severe aplastic anemia or a healthy control (not recorded which). V is TRBV7-7 and J is TRBJ2-5, with a tentative D call TRBD1 (6 bases). The specimen sequenced was sorted CD4+, CD8+, or CD8+CD57+ T cells (not recorded which) from PBMCs. The CDR3 spells CASSFSRGETQYF. CDR3 nucleotides: TGTGCTAGCAGCTTTTCGAGGGGGGAGACCCAGTACTTC.